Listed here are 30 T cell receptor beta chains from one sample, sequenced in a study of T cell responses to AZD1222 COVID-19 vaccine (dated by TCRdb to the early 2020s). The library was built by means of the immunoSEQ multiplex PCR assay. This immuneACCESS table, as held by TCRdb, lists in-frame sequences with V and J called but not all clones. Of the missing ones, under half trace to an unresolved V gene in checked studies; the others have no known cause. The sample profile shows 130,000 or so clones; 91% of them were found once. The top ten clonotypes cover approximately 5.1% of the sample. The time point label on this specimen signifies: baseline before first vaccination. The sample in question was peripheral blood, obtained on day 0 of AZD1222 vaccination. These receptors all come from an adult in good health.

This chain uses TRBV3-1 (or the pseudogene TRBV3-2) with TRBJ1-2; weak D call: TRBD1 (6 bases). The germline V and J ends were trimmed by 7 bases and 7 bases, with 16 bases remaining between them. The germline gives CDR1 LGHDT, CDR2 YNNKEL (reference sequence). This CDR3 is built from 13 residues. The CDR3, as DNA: TGTGCCAGCAACCCATCGGGGGCAGGTGGCTACACCTTC. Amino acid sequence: CASNPSGAGGYTF.

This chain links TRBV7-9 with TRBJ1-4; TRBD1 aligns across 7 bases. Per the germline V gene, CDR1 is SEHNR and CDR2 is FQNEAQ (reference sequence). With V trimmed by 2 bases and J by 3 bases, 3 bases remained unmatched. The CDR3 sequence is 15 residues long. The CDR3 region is CASSLMTGPNEKLFF. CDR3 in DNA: TGTGCCAGCAGCTTAATGACAGGGCCTAATGAAAAACTGTTTTTT.

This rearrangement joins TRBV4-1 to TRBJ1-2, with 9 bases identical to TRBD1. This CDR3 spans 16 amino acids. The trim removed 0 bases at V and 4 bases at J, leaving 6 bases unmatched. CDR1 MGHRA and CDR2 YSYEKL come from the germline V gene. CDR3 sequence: CASSQEGQGIAYGYTF. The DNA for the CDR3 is TGCGCCAGCAGCCAAGAGGGACAGGGTATTGCCTATGGCTACACCTTC.

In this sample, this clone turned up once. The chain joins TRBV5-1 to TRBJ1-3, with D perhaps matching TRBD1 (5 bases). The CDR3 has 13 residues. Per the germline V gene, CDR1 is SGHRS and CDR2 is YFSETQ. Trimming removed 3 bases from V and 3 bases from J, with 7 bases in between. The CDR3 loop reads CASSWDFGNTIYF. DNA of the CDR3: TGCGCCAGCAGCTGGGACTTTGGAAACACCATATATTTT. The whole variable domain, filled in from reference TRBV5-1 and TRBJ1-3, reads KAGVTQTPRYLIKTRGQQVTLSCSPISGHRSVSWYQQTPGQGLQFLFEYFSETQRNKGNFPGRFSGRQFSNSRSEMNVSTLELGDSALYLCASSWDFGNTIYFGEGSWLTVV.

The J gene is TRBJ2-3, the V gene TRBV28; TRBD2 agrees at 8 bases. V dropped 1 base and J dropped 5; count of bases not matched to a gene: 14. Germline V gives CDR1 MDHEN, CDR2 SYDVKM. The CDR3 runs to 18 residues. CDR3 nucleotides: TGTGCCAGCAGTTTATATCGGGGGGGCGCTTCTCATCAAGATACGCAGTATTTT. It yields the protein CASSLYRGGASHQDTQYF.

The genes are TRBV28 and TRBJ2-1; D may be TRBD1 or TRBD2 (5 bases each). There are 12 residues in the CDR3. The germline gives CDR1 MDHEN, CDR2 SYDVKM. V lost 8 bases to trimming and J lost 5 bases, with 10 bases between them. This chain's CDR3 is CASGGRHNEQFF. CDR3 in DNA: TGTGCCAGCGGGGGACGGCACAATGAGCAGTTCTTC.

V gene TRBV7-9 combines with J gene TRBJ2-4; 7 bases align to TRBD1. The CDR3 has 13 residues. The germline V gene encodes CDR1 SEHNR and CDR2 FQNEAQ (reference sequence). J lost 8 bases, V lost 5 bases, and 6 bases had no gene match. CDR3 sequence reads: CASSTTGKDIQYF. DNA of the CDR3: TGTGCCAGCAGCACGACAGGGAAAGACATTCAGTACTTC.

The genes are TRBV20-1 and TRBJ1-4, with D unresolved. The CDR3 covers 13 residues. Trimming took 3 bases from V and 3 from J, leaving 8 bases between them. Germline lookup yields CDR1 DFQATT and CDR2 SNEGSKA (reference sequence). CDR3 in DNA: TGCAGTGCTAGTGCGGTGGCTAATGAAAAACTGTTTTTT. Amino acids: CSASAVANEKLFF.

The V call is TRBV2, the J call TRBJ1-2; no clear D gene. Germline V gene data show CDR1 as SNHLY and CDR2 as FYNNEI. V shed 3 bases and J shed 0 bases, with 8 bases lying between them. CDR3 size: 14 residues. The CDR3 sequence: CASSDSGTNYGYTF. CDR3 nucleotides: TGTGCCAGCAGTGACAGCGGGACTAACTATGGCTACACCTTC.

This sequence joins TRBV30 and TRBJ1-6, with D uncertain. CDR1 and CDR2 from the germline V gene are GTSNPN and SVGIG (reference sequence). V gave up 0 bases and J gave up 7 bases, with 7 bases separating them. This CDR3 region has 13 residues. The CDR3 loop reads CAWSVAQNSPLHF. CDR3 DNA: TGTGCCTGGAGTGTGGCCCAAAATTCACCCCTCCACTTT.

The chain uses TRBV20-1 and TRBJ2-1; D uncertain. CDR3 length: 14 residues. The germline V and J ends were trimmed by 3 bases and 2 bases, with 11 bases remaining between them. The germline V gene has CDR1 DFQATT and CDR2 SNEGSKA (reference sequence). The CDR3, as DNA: TGCAGTGCTAGTCTTGTCCCGCCCTACAATGAGCAGTTCTTC. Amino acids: CSASLVPPYNEQFF.

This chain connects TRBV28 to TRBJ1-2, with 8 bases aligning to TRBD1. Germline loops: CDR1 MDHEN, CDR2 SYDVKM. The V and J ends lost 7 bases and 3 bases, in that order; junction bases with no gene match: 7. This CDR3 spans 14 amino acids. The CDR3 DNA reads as TGTGCCAGCAAACCCCAGGGGGCTGACTATGGCTACACCTTC. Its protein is CASKPQGADYGYTF.

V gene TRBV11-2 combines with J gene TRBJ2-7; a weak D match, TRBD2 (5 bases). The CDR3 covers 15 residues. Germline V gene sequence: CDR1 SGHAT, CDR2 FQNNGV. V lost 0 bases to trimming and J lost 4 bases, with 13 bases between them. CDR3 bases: TGTGCCAGCAGCTTAGATTATGGCGGAGGTTACGAGCAGTACTTC. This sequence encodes CASSLDYGGGYEQYF.

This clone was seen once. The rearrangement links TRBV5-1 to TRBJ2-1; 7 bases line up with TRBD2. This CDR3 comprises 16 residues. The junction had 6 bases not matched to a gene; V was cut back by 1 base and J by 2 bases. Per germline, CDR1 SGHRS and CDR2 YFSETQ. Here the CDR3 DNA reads TGCGCCAGCAGCTTGATTAGCGGGCCACCCTACAATGAGCAGTTCTTC. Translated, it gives CASSLISGPPYNEQFF. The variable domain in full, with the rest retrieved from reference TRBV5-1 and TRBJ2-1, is KAGVTQTPRYLIKTRGQQVTLSCSPISGHRSVSWYQQTPGQGLQFLFEYFSETQRNKGNFPGRFSGRQFSNSRSEMNVSTLELGDSALYLCASSLISGPPYNEQFFGPGTRLTVL.

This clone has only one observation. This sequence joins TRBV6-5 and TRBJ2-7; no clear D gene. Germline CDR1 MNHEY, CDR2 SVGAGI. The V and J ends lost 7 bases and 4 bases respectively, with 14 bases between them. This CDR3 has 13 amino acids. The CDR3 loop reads CASMPASTYEQYF. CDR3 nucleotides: TGTGCCAGCATGCCAGCCTCTACGTACGAGCAGTACTTC.

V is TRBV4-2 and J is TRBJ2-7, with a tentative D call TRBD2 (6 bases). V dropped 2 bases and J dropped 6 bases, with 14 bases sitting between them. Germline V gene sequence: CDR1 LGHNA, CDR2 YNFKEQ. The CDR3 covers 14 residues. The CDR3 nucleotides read TGTGCCAGCAGCCAAAAGACTGTAGCGGCCGAGCAGTACTTC. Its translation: CASSQKTVAAEQYF.

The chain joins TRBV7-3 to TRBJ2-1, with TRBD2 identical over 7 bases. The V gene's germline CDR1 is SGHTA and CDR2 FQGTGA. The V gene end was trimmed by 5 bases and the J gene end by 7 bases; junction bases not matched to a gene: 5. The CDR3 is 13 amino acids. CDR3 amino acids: CASSKGRGNEQFF. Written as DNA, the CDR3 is TGTGCCAGCAGCAAGGGGAGGGGTAATGAGCAGTTCTTC.

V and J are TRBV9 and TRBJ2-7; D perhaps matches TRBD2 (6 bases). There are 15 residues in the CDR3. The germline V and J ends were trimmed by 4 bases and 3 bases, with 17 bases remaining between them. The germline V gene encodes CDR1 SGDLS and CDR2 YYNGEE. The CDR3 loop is CASSPTPGLSYEQYF. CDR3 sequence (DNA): TGTGCCAGCAGCCCGACCCCGGGACTGAGCTACGAGCAGTACTTC.

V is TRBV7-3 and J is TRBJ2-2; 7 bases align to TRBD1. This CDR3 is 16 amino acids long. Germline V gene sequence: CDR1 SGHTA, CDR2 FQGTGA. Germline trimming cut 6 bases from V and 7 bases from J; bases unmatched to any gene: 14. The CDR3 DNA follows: TGTGCCAGCAGACGAGGGGACAGCGGTCCGAGCGGGGAGCTGTTTTTT. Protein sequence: CASRRGDSGPSGELFF.

CDR3 loop: CASSEAGQYNSPLHF. The CDR3 region has the DNA TGTGCCAGCAGTGAAGCGGGGCAGTATAATTCACCCCTCCACTTT. V usage is TRBV2 and J usage is TRBJ1-6; D is possibly TRBD1 (5 bases). The CDR3 loop spans 15 amino acids. Germline V lookup: CDR1 SNHLY, CDR2 FYNNEI. V gave up 0 bases and J gave up 4 bases, with 7 bases separating them.

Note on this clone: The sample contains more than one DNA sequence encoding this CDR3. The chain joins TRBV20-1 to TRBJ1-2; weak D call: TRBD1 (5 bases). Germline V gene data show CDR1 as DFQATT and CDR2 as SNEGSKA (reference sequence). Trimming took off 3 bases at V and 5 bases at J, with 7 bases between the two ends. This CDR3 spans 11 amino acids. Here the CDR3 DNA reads TGCAGTGCTAGGACAGCGTATGGCTACACCTTC. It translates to CSARTAYGYTF.

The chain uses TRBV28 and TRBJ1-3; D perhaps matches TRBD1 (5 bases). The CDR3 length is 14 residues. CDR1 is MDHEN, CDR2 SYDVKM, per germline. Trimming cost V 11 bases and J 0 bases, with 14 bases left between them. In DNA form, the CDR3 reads TGTGCCGCTGGGACTTCCCACTCTGGAAACACCATATATTTT. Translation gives CAAGTSHSGNTIYF.

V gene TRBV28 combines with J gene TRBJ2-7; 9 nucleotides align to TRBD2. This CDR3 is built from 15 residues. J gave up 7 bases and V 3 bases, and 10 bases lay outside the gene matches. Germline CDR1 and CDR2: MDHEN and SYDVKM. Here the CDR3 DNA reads TGTGCCAGCAGTTTCGAGGCGGGAGGGCGAGGTGAGCAGTACTTC. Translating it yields CASSFEAGGRGEQYF.

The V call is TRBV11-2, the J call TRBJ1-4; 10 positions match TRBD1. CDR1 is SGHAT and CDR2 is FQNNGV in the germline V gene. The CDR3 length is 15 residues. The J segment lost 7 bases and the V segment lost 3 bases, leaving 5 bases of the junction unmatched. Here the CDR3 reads CASSFRTGGGEKLFF. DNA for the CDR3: TGTGCCAGCAGCTTCAGGACAGGGGGAGGTGAAAAACTGTTTTTT.

CDR3 coding DNA: TGTGCCAGCAGCTTGGGTGTCAATGAGCAGTTCTTC. Its protein product is CASSLGVNEQFF. The chain uses TRBV7-9 and TRBJ2-1; D unresolved. The CDR3 covers 12 residues. V gave up 3 bases and J gave up 6 bases, with 6 bases separating them. The germline CDR1 and CDR2 sequences are SEHNR and FQNEAQ (reference sequence).

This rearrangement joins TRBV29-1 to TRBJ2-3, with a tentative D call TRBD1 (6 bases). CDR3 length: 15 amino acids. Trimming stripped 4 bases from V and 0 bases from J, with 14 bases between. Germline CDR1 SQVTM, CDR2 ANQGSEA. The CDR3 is CSVVPGTPSTDTQYF. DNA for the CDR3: TGCAGCGTTGTCCCCGGGACACCTAGCACAGATACGCAGTATTTT.

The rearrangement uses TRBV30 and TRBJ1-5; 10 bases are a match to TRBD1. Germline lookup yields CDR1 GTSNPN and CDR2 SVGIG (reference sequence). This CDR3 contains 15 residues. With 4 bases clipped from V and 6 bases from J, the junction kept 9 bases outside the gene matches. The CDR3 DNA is TGTGCCTGGACCTCCGGGACAGGGGCCTCTCAGCCCCAGCATTTT. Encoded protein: CAWTSGTGASQPQHF.

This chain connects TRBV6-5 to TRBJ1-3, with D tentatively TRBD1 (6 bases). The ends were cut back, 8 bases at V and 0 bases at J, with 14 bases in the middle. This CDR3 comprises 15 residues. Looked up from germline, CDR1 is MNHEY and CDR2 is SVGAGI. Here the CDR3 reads CASGSRGASGNTIYF. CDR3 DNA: TGTGCCAGCGGTAGTAGGGGGGCCTCTGGAAACACCATATATTTT.

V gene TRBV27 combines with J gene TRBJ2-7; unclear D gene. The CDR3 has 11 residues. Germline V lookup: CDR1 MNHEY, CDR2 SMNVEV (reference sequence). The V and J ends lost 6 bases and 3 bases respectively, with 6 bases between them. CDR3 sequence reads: CASSTNYEQYF. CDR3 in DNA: TGTGCCAGCAGCACAAACTACGAGCAGTACTTC.

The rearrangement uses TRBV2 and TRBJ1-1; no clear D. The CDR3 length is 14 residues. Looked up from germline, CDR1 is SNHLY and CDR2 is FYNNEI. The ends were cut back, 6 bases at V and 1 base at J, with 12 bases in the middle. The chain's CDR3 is CASRDPLRNTEAFF. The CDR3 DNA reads TGTGCCAGCAGGGACCCCTTGAGGAACACTGAAGCTTTCTTT.